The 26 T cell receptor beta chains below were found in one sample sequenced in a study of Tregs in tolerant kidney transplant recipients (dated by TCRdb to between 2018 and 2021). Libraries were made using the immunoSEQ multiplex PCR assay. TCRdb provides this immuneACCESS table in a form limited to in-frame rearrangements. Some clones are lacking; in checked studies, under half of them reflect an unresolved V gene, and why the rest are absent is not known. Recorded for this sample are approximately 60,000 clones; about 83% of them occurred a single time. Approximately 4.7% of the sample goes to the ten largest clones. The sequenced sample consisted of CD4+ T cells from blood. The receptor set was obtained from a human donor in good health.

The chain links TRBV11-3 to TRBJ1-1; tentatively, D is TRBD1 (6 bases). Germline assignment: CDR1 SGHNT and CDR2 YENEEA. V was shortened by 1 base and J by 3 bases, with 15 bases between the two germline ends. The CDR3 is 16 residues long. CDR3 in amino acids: CASSLGDTGLYTEAFF. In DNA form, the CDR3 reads TGTGCCAGCAGCTTAGGGGACACAGGGCTTTACACTGAAGCTTTCTTT.

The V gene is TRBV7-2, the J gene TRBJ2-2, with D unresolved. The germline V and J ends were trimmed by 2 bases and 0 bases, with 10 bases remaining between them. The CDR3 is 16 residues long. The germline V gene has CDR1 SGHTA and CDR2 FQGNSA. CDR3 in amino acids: CASSLYRAANTGELFF. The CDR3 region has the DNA TGTGCCAGCAGCTTATACCGGGCAGCGAACACCGGGGAGCTGTTTTTT.

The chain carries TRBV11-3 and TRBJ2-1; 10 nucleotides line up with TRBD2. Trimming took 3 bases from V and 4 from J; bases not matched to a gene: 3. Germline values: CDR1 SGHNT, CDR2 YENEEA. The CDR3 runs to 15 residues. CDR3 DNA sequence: TGTGCCAGCAGCTTGGGTAGCGGGAGGTACAATGAGCAGTTCTTC. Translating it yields CASSLGSGRYNEQFF.

CDR3 coding DNA: TGTGCCAGCTCACCTCTAGACTCGGATGCGAGCTCTGGAAACACCATATATTTT. Translated, it gives CASSPLDSDASSGNTIYF. The chain employs TRBV18 and TRBJ1-3; D is unclear. Trimming took off 3 bases at V and 0 bases at J, with 18 bases between the two ends. Per the germline V gene, CDR1 is KGHSH and CDR2 is LQKENI. The CDR3 spans 18 residues. Full variable domain (missing parts from reference TRBV18 and TRBJ1-3): NAGVMQNPRHLVRRRGQEARLRCSPMKGHSHVYWYRQLPEEGLKFMVYLQKENIIDESGMPKERFSAEFPKEGPSILRIQQVVRGDSAAYFCASSPLDSDASSGNTIYFGEGSWLTVV.

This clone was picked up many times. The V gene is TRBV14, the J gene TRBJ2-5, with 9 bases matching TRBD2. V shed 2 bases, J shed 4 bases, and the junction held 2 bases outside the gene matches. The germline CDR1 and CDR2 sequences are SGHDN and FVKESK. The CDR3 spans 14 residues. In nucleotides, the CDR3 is TGTGCCAGCAGCCAAAATAGCGGGGGAGAGACCCAGTACTTC. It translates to CASSQNSGGETQYF. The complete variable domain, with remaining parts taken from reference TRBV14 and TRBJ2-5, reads EAGVTQFPSHSVIEKGQTVTLRCDPISGHDNLYWYRRVMGKEIKFLLHFVKESKQDESGMPNNRFLAERTGGTYSTLKVQPAELEDSGVYFCASSQNSGGETQYFGPGTRLLVL.

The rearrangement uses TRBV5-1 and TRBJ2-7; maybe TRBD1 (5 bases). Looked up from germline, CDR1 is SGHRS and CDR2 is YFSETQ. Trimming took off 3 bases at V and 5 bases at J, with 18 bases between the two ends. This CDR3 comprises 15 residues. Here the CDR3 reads CASSWQGFGLDEQYF. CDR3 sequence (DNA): TGCGCCAGCAGCTGGCAGGGCTTTGGGCTGGACGAGCAGTACTTC.

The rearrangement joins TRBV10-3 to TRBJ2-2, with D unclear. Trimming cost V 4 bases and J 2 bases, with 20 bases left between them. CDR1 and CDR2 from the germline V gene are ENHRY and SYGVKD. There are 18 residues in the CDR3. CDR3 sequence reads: CAISGTARGFDNTGELFF. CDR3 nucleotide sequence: TGTGCCATCAGTGGTACAGCGAGAGGATTCGATAACACCGGGGAGCTGTTTTTT.

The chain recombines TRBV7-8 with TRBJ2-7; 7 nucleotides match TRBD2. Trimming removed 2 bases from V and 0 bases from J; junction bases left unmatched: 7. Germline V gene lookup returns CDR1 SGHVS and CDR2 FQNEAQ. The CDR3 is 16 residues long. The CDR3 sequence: CASSLTSGTGSYEQYF. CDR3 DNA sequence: TGTGCCAGCAGCTTAACGAGCGGGACGGGCTCCTACGAGCAGTACTTC.

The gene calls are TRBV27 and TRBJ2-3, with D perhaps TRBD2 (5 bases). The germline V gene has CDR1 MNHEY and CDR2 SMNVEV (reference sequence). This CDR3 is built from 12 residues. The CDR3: CATGDYTDTQYF. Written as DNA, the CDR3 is TGTGCTACCGGGGATTACACAGATACGCAGTATTTT.

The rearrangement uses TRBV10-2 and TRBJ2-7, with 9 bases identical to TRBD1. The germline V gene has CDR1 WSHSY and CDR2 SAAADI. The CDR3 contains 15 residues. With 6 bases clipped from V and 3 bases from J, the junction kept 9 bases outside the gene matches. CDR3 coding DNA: TGCGCCAGCAGCGCCGGGACAGGGACAGGCTACGAGCAGTACTTC. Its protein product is CASSAGTGTGYEQYF.

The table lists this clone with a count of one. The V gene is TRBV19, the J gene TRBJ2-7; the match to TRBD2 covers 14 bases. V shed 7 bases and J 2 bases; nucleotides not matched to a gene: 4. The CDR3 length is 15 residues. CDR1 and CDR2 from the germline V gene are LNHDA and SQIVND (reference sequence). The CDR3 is CASTGLAGGTYEQYF. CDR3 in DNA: TGTGCCAGTACCGGACTAGCGGGGGGAACCTACGAGCAGTACTTC.

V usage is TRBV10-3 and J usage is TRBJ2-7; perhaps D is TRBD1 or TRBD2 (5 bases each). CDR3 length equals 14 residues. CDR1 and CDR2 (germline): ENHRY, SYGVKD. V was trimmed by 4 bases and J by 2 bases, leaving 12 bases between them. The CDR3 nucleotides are TGTGCCATCAGTGTGGGGGACGGAACCTACGAGCAGTACTTC. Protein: CAISVGDGTYEQYF.

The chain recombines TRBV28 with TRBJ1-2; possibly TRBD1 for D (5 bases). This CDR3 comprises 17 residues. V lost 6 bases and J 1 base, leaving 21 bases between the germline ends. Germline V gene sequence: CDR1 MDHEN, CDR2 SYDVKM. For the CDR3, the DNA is TGTGCCAGCAGACCTAATACGGGACGGCTTCGTAACTATGGCTACACCTTC. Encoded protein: CASRPNTGRLRNYGYTF.

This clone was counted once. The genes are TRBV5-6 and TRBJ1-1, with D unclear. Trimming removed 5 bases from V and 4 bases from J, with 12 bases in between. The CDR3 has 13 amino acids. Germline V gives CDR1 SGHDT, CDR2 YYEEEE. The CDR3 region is CASSPVGPTEAFF. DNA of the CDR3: TGTGCCAGCAGTCCCGTGGGTCCCACTGAAGCTTTCTTT.

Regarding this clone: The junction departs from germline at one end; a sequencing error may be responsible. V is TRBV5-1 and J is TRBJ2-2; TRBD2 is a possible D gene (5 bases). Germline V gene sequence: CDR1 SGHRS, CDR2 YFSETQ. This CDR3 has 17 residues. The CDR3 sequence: CASTLVPRATNTGELFF. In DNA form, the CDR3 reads TGCGCCAGCACCTTGGTCCCGCGGGCTACGAACACCGGGGAGCTGTTTTTT. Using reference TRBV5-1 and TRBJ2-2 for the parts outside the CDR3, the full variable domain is KAGVTQTPRYLIKTRGQQVTLSCSPISGHRSVSWYQQTPGQGLQFLFEYFSETQRNKGNFPGRFSGRQFSNSRSEMNVSTLELGDSALYLCASTLVPRATNTGELFFGEGSRLTVL.

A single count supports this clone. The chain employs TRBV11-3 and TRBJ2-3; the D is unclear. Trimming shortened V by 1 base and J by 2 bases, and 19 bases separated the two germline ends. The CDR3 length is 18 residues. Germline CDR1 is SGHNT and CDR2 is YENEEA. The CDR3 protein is CASSLGDRWALITDTQYF. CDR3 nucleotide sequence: TGTGCCAGCAGCTTAGGCGATCGGTGGGCCTTAATCACAGATACGCAGTATTTT. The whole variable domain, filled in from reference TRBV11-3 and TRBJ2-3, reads EAGVVQSPRYKIIEKKQPVAFWCNPISGHNTLYWYLQNLGQGPELLIRYENEEAVDDSQLPKDRFSAERLKGVDSTLKIQPAELGDSAVYLCASSLGDRWALITDTQYFGPGTRLTVL.

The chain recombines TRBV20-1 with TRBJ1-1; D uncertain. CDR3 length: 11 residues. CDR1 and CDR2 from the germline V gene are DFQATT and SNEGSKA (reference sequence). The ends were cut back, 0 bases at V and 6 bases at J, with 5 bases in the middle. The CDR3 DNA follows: TGCAGTGCTAGAGATTATCCTGAAGCTTTCTTT. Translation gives CSARDYPEAFF.

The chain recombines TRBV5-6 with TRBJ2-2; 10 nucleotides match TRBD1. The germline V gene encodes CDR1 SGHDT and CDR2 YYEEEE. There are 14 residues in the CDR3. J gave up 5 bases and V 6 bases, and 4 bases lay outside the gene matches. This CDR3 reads CASKGDRGTGELFF. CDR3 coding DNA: TGTGCCAGCAAAGGGGACAGGGGAACCGGGGAGCTGTTTTTT.

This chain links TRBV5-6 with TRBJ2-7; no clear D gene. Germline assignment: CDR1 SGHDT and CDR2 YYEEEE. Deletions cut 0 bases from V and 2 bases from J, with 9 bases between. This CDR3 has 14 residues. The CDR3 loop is CASSLVGSTYEQYF. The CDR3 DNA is TGTGCCAGCAGCTTGGTTGGCAGCACCTACGAGCAGTACTTC. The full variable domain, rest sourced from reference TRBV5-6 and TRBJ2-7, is DAGVTQSPTHLIKTRGQQVTLRCSPKSGHDTVSWYQQALGQGPQFIFQYYEEEERQRGNFPDRFSGHQFPNYSSELNVNALLLGDSALYLCASSLVGSTYEQYFGPGTRLTVT.

CDR3 nucleotide sequence: TGTGCCAGCAGTTCATTAGCGGGAGTGACCTCCTACGAGCAGTACTTC. Translation gives CASSSLAGVTSYEQYF. The chain carries TRBV27 and TRBJ2-7; 9 bases match TRBD2. CDR3 length: 16 residues. Trimming cost V 4 bases and J 0 bases; bases outside gene matches: 7. The germline CDR1 and CDR2 sequences are MNHEY and SMNVEV (reference sequence).

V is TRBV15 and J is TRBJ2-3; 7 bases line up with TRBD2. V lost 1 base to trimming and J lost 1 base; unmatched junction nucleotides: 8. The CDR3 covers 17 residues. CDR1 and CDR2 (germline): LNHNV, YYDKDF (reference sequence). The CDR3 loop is CATSRGSGGVGTDTQYF. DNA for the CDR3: TGTGCCACCAGCAGAGGTTCGGGGGGAGTCGGCACAGATACGCAGTATTTT.

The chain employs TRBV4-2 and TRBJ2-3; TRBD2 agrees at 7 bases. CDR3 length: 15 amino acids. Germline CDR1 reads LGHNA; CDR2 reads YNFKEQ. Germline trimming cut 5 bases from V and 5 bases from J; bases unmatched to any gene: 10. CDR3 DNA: TGTGCCAGCAGCTCGGCGGCGGGAGTAGGAGATACGCAGTATTTT. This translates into CASSSAAGVGDTQYF.

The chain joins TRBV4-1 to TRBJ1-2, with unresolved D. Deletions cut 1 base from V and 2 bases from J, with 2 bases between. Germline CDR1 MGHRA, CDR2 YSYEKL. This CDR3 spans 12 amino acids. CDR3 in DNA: TGCGCCAGCAGCCAAGTAAACTATGGCTACACCTTC. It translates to CASSQVNYGYTF.

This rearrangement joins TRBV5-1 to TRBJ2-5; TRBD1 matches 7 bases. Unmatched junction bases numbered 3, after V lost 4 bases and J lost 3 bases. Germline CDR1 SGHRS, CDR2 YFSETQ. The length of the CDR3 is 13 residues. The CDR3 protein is CASSPGTEETQYF. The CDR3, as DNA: TGCGCCAGCAGCCCGGGGACAGAAGAGACCCAGTACTTC.

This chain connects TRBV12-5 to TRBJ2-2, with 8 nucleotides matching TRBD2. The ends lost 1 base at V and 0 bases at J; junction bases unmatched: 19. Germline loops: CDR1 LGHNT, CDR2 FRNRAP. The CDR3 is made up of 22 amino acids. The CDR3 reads CASGLAPLRGLVGQTNTGELFF. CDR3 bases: TGTGCTAGTGGTTTGGCCCCCCTTAGGGGACTAGTAGGTCAAACGAACACCGGGGAGCTGTTTTTT.

CDR3 residues: CASSLQSNTEAFF. DNA for the CDR3: TGCGCCAGCAGCTTGCAGAGTAACACTGAAGCTTTCTTT. The chain is built from TRBV5-1 and TRBJ1-1, with D uncertain. V lost 1 base and J lost 2, with 6 bases in between. The CDR3 length is 13 residues. Per the germline V gene, CDR1 is SGHRS and CDR2 is YFSETQ. The complete variable domain, with remaining parts taken from reference TRBV5-1 and TRBJ1-1, reads KAGVTQTPRYLIKTRGQQVTLSCSPISGHRSVSWYQQTPGQGLQFLFEYFSETQRNKGNFPGRFSGRQFSNSRSEMNVSTLELGDSALYLCASSLQSNTEAFFGQGTRLTVV.